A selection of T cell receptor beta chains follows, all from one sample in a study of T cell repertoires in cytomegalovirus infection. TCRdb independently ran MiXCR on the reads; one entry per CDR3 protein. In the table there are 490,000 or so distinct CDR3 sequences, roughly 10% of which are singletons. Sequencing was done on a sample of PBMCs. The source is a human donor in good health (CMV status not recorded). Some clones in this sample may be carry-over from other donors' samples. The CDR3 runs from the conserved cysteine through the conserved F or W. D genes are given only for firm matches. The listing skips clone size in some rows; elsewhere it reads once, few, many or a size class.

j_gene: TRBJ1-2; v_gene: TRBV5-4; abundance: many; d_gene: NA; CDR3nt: TGTGCCAGCACGGAGGGCGCGATCTATGGCTACACCTTC; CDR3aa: CASTEGAIYGYTF
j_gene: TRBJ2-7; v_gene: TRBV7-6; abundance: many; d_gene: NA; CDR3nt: TGTGCCAGCAGCTTAAATGAGCGGTACGAGCAGTACTTC; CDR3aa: CASSLNERYEQYF
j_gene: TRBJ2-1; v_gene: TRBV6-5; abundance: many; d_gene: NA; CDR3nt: TGTGCCAGCAGTTACGGAGGGCTTCCCAATGAGCAGTTCTTC; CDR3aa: CASSYGGLPNEQFF
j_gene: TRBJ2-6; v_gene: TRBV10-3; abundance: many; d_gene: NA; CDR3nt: TGTGCCATCAGCGAACCGGGACGAGGCTCTGGGGCCAACGTCCTGACTTTC; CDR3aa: CAISEPGRGSGANVLTF
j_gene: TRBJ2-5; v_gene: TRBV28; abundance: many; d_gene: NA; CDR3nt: TGTGCCAGCAGTTTAAGGGCAGGGGGGGCCCAAGAGACCCAGTACTTC; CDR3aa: CASSLRAGGAQETQYF
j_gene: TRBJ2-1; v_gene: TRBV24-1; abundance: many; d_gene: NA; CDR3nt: TGTGCCACCAGTGATTTTAACAGGAAGGATGAGCAGTTCTTC; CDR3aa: CATSDFNRKDEQFF
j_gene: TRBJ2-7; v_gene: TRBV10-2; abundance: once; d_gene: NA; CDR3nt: TGCGCCAGCAGTGAGGGCTGGAGAACCTACGAGCAGTACTTC; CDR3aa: CASSEGWRTYEQYF
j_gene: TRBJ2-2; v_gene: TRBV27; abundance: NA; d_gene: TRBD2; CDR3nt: TGTGCCAGCACTTCAACGGGGGGGGACGGCGGGGAGCTGTTTTTT; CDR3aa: CASTSTGGDGGELFF
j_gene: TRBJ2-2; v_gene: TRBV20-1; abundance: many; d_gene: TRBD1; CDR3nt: TGCAGTGCTAGACCCGGACAGGGGGCCATCGGGGAGCTGTTTTTT; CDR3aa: CSARPGQGAIGELFF
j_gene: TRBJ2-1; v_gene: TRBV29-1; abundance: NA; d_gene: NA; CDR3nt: TGCAGCGTTGTCCGGCCCGAAGGGGGTGAGCAGTTCTTC; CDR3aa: CSVVRPEGGEQFF
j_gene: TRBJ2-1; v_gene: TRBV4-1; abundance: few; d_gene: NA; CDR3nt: TGCGCCAGCAGCCACCTAGTAGCGGATAAATACAATGAGCAGTTCTTC; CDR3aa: CASSHLVADKYNEQFF
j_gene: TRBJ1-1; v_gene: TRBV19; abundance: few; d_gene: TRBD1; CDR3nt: TGTGCCAGTAATTCCCAGCCCGGGACAGGGACGGGAGCTGAAGCTTTCTTT; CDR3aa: CASNSQPGTGTGAEAFF
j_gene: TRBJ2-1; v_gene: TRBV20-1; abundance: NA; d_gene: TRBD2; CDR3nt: TGCAGTGCTGGCGATGCTAGCGGGAGGGGGCTAATTTGGAGTGAGCAGTTCTTC; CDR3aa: CSAGDASGRGLIWSEQFF
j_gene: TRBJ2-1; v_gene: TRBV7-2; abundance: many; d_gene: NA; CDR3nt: TGTGCCAGCAGCTTACTTAGCGGCACGGGCTCCTACAATGAGCAGTTCTTC; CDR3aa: CASSLLSGTGSYNEQFF
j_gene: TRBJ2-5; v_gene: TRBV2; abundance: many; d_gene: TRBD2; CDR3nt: TGTGCCAGCAGCCTCATGACTAGCGGGAGAAAGACCCAGTACTTC; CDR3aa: CASSLMTSGRKTQYF
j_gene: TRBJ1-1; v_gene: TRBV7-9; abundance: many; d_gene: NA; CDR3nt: TGTGCCAGCAGCGCGGGGAGTGCTTTCTTT; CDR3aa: CASSAGSAFF
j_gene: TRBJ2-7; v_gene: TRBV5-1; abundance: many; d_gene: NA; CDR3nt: TGCGCCAGCAGCTTGGGGAACTCCTACGAGCAGTACTTC; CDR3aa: CASSLGNSYEQYF
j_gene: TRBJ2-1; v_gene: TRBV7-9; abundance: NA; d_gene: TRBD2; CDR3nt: TGTGCCAGCAGCTTGGACCCCGGGGGGAATGAGCAGTTCTTC; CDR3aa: CASSLDPGGNEQFF
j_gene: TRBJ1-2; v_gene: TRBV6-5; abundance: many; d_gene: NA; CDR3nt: TGTGCCAGCAGTTATGGCGTCAGCCTGGATGGCTACACCTTC; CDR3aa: CASSYGVSLDGYTF
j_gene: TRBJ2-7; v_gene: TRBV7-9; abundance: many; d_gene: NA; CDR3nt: TGTGCCAGCAGCTCCCTTTCGGAGGTAGGGGAGTCCTACGAGCAGTACTTC; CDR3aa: CASSSLSEVGESYEQYF
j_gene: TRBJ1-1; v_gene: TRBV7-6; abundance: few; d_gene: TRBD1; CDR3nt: TGTGCCAGCAGCCTGGAGGGACAGGGGGTTATGAGGGCTTTCTTT; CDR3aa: CASSLEGQGVMRAFF
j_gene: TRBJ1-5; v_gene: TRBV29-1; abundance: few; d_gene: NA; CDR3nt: TGCAGCGTTGTAGGACAAGATCAGCCCCAGCATTTT; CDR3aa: CSVVGQDQPQHF
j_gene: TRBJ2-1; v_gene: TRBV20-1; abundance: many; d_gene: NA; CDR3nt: TGCAGTGCTTCTACTATGGCCAGGAATGAGCAGTTCTTC; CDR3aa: CSASTMARNEQFF